Each of the 21 T cell receptor beta chains below was sequenced from the same sample in a study of vaccination and CD4 T cells after COVID-19. The Oncomine TCR Beta short-read assay sequenced DNA from cultured CD4+ T cells. A single record per CDR3 protein comes from TCRdb applying MiXCR to the PCR reads. The data show about 8,400 distinct CDR3 sequences, roughly 40% seen once. These TCRs are of unknown antigen specificity. Treatment specified: approximately nine-day PBMC culture with coronavirus spike peptide pools or control peptides (ViraFEST assay). The unexposed donor provided CD4+ T cells, which were taken before the COVID-19 pandemic (2011-2018). Sequenced material: CD4+ T cells from blood, cultured in vitro. The receptors were gathered from a human donor in good health.

V is TRBV5-1 and J is TRBJ1-1, with a weak D call TRBD1 (5 bases). The CDR3 is 13 amino acids. The germline V gene has CDR1 SGHRS and CDR2 YFSETQ. V lost 1 base to trimming and J lost 4 bases, with 8 bases between them. The CDR3 nucleotides read TGCGCCAGCAGCTTGATTGGGGGCACTGAAGCTTTCTTT. It yields the protein CASSLIGGTEAFF.

This chain joins TRBV5-6 and TRBJ1-1; no firm D call. The germline CDR1 and CDR2 sequences are SGHDT and YYEEEE. V lost 3 bases to trimming and J lost 0 bases, with 6 bases between them. The CDR3 has 13 residues. DNA of the CDR3: TGTGCCAGCAGCTCTGACCTGAACACTGAAGCTTTCTTT. Translation: CASSSDLNTEAFF.

Concerning this clonotype: At one boundary the junction diverges from the germline segment, which might be a read error. The chain employs TRBV27 and TRBJ2-4; D might be TRBD2 (7 bases). Germline V gene lookup returns CDR1 MNHEY and CDR2 SMNVEV (reference sequence). CDR3 length equals 16 residues. CDR3 bases: TGTGCCAGCAGTGGGGGGGGGGCAAGGGCCAGAAACATTCAGTACTTC. Its protein product is CASSGGGARARNIQYF.

This chain links TRBV7-9 with TRBJ1-2; D ambiguous. Per germline, CDR1 SEHNR and CDR2 FQNEAQ (reference sequence). V was cut by 1 base and J by 2 bases, with 20 bases left in between. This CDR3 is 18 amino acids long. CDR3 sequence reads: CASSLVTGAGLLNYGYTF. DNA for the CDR3: TGTGCCAGCAGCTTAGTTACCGGCGCGGGGTTGTTAAACTATGGCTACACCTTC. The whole variable domain, remainder taken from reference TRBV7-9 and TRBJ1-2, is DTGVSQNPRHKITKRGQNVTFRCDPISEHNRLYWYRQTLGQGPEFLTYFQNEAQLEKSRLLSDRFSAERPKGSFSTLEIQRTEQGDSAMYLCASSLVTGAGLLNYGYTFGSGTRLTVV.

The CDR3: CASSPKGGDGYTF. The CDR3 DNA follows: TGTGCCAGCTCACCAAAGGGGGGCGATGGCTACACCTTC. The gene calls are TRBV18 and TRBJ1-2; weak D call: TRBD1 (6 bases). Germline loops: CDR1 KGHSH, CDR2 LQKENI. V shed 2 bases and J shed 6 bases, with 10 bases lying between them. The CDR3 has 13 residues.

This clonotype was seen more than once but under ten times. This chain links TRBV20-1 with TRBJ1-5, with D tentatively TRBD1 (6 bases). CDR1 and CDR2 (germline): DFQATT, SNEGSKA (reference sequence). The CDR3 is 13 amino acids. V gave up 6 bases and J gave up 3 bases, with 12 bases separating them. Written as DNA, the CDR3 is TGCAGTGCGAAAGGGGGGGCCAATCAGCCCCAGCATTTT. This sequence encodes CSAKGGANQPQHF.

This clonotype came up a few times. The chain has TRBV6-1 and TRBJ2-2; D assignment may be TRBD1 or TRBD2 (5 bases each). V lost 6 bases and J lost 5, with 10 bases in between. Germline assignment: CDR1 MNHNS and CDR2 SASEGT. The CDR3 contains 13 residues. CDR3 DNA: TGTGCCAGCAGACGGGGCTTAACCGGGGAGCTGTTTTTT. Its protein is CASRRGLTGELFF.

The chain is built from TRBV7-9 and TRBJ1-1; 12 bases map to TRBD1. Germline V lookup: CDR1 SEHNR, CDR2 FQNEAQ (reference sequence). The CDR3 sequence is 15 residues long. Unmatched junction bases numbered 2, after V lost 4 bases and J lost 2 bases. CDR3 DNA: TGTGCCAGCAGCTGGGGACAGGGGGCCAACACTGAAGCTTTCTTT. Translation: CASSWGQGANTEAFF. Drawing the rest from reference TRBV7-9 and TRBJ1-1, the complete variable domain is DTGVSQNPRHKITKRGQNVTFRCDPISEHNRLYWYRQTLGQGPEFLTYFQNEAQLEKSRLLSDRFSAERPKGSFSTLEIQRTEQGDSAMYLCASSWGQGANTEAFFGQGTRLTVV.

The chain is built from TRBV2 and TRBJ2-3, with D maybe TRBD2 (6 bases). The CDR3 is 17 amino acids. Germline lookup yields CDR1 SNHLY and CDR2 FYNNEI. V was pared by 4 bases and J by 4 bases, with 21 bases between. The CDR3 loop reads CASSVPLGLALSDTQYF. The CDR3 DNA follows: TGTGCCAGCAGTGTACCTTTAGGTCTAGCGTTATCAGATACGCAGTATTTT. The entire variable domain, with the rest obtained from reference TRBV2 and TRBJ2-3, is as follows: EPEVTQTPSHQVTQMGQEVILRCVPISNHLYFYWYRQILGQKVEFLVSFYNNEISEKSEIFDDQFSVERPDGSNFTLKIRSTKLEDSAMYFCASSVPLGLALSDTQYFGPGTRLTVL.

This clonotype was observed a handful of times. V is TRBV6-2 or TRBV6-3 and J is TRBJ2-5; 10 nucleotides match TRBD2. In germline, CDR1 is MNHEY, CDR2 SVGEGT. With V trimmed by 2 bases and J by 0 bases, 6 bases remained unmatched. CDR3 length: 17 residues. This CDR3 is CASSYGLAGAYQETQYF. The CDR3, as DNA: TGTGCCAGCAGTTACGGGCTAGCGGGAGCGTACCAAGAGACCCAGTACTTC.

The sample holds a few counts of this clonotype. The chain has TRBV7-9 and TRBJ2-1; D perhaps matches TRBD2 (5 bases). V was cut by 3 bases and J by 0 bases, with 18 bases left in between. The CDR3 is 18 amino acids. Germline V gives CDR1 SEHNR, CDR2 FQNEAQ (reference sequence). In DNA form, the CDR3 reads TGTGCCAGCAGCTTTTCCGGGAACTCCCTGAGCTCCTACAATGAGCAGTTCTTC. Translated, it gives CASSFSGNSLSSYNEQFF.

This clonotype was counted between two and nine times. V gene TRBV20-1 combines with J gene TRBJ2-2; 8 bases are shared with TRBD2. Germline CDR1 and CDR2: DFQATT and SNEGSKA (reference sequence). J gave up 4 bases and V 2 bases, and 0 bases lay outside the gene matches. The CDR3 runs 13 residues. CDR3 region: CSARLAGTGELFF. The CDR3 DNA reads TGCAGTGCTAGACTAGCGGGCACCGGGGAGCTGTTTTTT.

This clonotype has a handful of counts. The chain is built from TRBV20-1 and TRBJ2-5, with D perhaps matching TRBD2 (6 bases). Germline CDR1 reads DFQATT; CDR2 reads SNEGSKA (reference sequence). The CDR3 covers 13 residues. V was trimmed by 3 bases and J by 5 bases, leaving 13 bases between them. CDR3: CSARGPSGETQYF. The CDR3 DNA reads as TGCAGTGCTAGGGGCCCCAGCGGGGAGACCCAGTACTTC.

This chain links TRBV20-1 with TRBJ2-7; D possibly matches TRBD1 or TRBD2 (5 bases each). In germline, CDR1 is DFQATT, CDR2 SNEGSKA (reference sequence). The CDR3 extends over 15 amino acids. V lost 0 bases, J lost 6 bases, and 18 bases lay in between. CDR3 nucleotide sequence: TGCAGTGCTAGAGATCTCTCAGGGAGTGTGAGCGAGCAGTACTTC. Protein product: CSARDLSGSVSEQYF.

This clonotype was counted only a few times. The DNA for the CDR3 is TGTGCCAGCAGTTTACAACAGGGGAGCTCCTACGAGCAGTACTTC. Encoded protein: CASSLQQGSSYEQYF. The V call is TRBV27, the J call TRBJ2-7; the match to TRBD1 covers 7 bases. Germline values: CDR1 MNHEY, CDR2 SMNVEV (reference sequence). This CDR3 spans 15 amino acids. After removal of 2 bases from V and 0 bases from J, the junction contained 4 bases not matched to a gene.

The chain combines TRBV7-8 with TRBJ2-7; 13 bases map to TRBD2. The junction had 8 bases not matched to a gene; V was cut back by 5 bases and J by 1 base. Looked up from germline, CDR1 is SGHVS and CDR2 is FQNEAQ. CDR3 length equals 17 residues. Written as DNA, the CDR3 is TGTGCCAGCAGCCCTCGACTAGCGGGGGGCTCTTCCTACGAGCAGTACTTC. Its translation is CASSPRLAGGSSYEQYF.

This clonotype was observed a handful of times. The rearrangement joins TRBV20-1 to TRBJ1-6; the D gene is possibly TRBD1 (6 bases). The germline gives CDR1 DFQATT, CDR2 SNEGSKA (reference sequence). This CDR3 spans 14 amino acids. V lost 6 bases to trimming and J lost 9 bases, with 18 bases between them. In DNA, the CDR3 is TGCAGTGCCAGGGGAGGACAGTTTACTTCACCCCTCCACTTT. Amino acid sequence: CSARGGQFTSPLHF.

This clonotype appeared a single time. This sequence joins TRBV12-3 or TRBV12-4 and TRBJ1-2; D perhaps matches TRBD1 (6 bases). V lost 1 base to trimming and J lost 0 bases, with 15 bases between them. This CDR3 has 17 residues. Here the CDR3 DNA reads TGTGCCAGCAGTTTAGGGGCAAAGGAGGGGGCTAACTATGGCTACACCTTC. This encodes CASSLGAKEGANYGYTF.

In this sample, this clonotype turned up a few times. The chain has TRBV6-1 and TRBJ1-1; D not certain. V was clipped by 1 base and J by 5 bases, with 5 bases between them. The CDR3 covers 12 residues. In germline, CDR1 is MNHNS, CDR2 SASEGT. The CDR3 coding sequence is TGTGCCAGCAGTGAAGGGTTAACTGAAGCTTTCTTT. This translates into CASSEGLTEAFF.

V gene TRBV7-6 combines with J gene TRBJ2-5; D not certain. CDR1 is SGHVS and CDR2 is FNYEAQ in the germline V gene. There are 15 residues in the CDR3. Trimming left V 1 base short and J 2 bases short, with 11 bases between. The CDR3 nucleotides read TGTGCCAGCAGCTTAGGTGAACGGCAACAAGAGACCCAGTACTTC. Translation gives CASSLGERQQETQYF.

The chain couples TRBV7-2 to TRBJ2-3, with unresolved D. The V end was cut by 0 bases, the J end by 5 bases, with 0 bases between. The germline V gene encodes CDR1 SGHTA and CDR2 FQGNSA. CDR3 length: 11 residues. CDR3 amino acids: CASSLADTQYF. The CDR3 nucleotides read TGTGCCAGCAGCTTAGCAGATACGCAGTATTTT.